This is a list of T cell receptor beta chains from one sample in a study of cytomegalovirus exposure and HLA in healthy donors. The assay was immunoSEQ multiplex PCR, and TCRdb's table has in-frame clones only and misses some. The sample lists about 160,000 clones; 70% to 80% were seen once. Sample: PBMCs. The receptors stem from a man aged 45-60 years in good health and CMV-seropositive. The CDR3 runs from the conserved cysteine through the conserved F or W. Fields, in order: J gene, V gene, CDR3 protein.

j_gene: TRBJ1-2
v_gene: TRBV27
CDR3aa: CASYRQGGYGYTF

j_gene: TRBJ2-6
v_gene: TRBV7-7
CDR3aa: CASSLGPRLAGAPSGANVLTF

j_gene: TRBJ1-6
v_gene: TRBV11-2
CDR3aa: CASSPDRSQGNSPLHF

j_gene: TRBJ2-7
v_gene: TRBV7-2
CDR3aa: CASSPNSGGAYEQYF

j_gene: TRBJ1-3
v_gene: TRBV6-5
CDR3aa: CASSSDRGRSGNTIYF

j_gene: TRBJ2-3
v_gene: TRBV2
CDR3aa: CASSDFNTQYF

j_gene: TRBJ2-1
v_gene: TRBV14
CDR3aa: CASSQATWRQTKGGNEQFF

j_gene: TRBJ2-7
v_gene: TRBV2
CDR3aa: CARGNDGTGNYEQYF

j_gene: TRBJ2-7
v_gene: TRBV9
CDR3aa: CASSVETGPLYEQYF

j_gene: TRBJ2-7
v_gene: TRBV25-1
CDR3aa: CASSDPGGWYEQYF

j_gene: TRBJ1-1
v_gene: TRBV7-9
CDR3aa: CASSPDRAYTEAFF

j_gene: TRBJ2-7
v_gene: TRBV2
CDR3aa: CASSRQGVGAEQYF

j_gene: TRBJ2-7
v_gene: TRBV6-5
CDR3aa: CASSYTFSYEQYF

j_gene: TRBJ2-1
v_gene: TRBV18
CDR3aa: CASSPARGGGALGSYNEQFF

j_gene: TRBJ1-5
v_gene: TRBV7-9
CDR3aa: CASSSGTSRLEDQPQHF

j_gene: TRBJ2-1
v_gene: TRBV28
CDR3aa: CASRGSGFEQFF

j_gene: TRBJ1-1
v_gene: TRBV11-3
CDR3aa: CASSLTVLTEAFF

j_gene: TRBJ1-3
v_gene: TRBV28
CDR3aa: CASSSPDRVGNTIYF

j_gene: TRBJ2-5
v_gene: TRBV7-9
CDR3aa: CASSLVVGEQTQYF

j_gene: TRBJ1-1
v_gene: TRBV7-2
CDR3aa: CASSADRVITEAFF

j_gene: TRBJ2-7
v_gene: TRBV29-1
CDR3aa: CSGWTPGGEQYF

j_gene: TRBJ1-6
v_gene: TRBV4-3
CDR3aa: CASSQGVPRVRNSPLHF

j_gene: TRBJ2-7
v_gene: TRBV5-1
CDR3aa: CASSSGQVPVYEQYF

j_gene: TRBJ2-1
v_gene: TRBV14
CDR3aa: CASSPRTSGGLYNEQFF

j_gene: TRBJ2-7
v_gene: TRBV7-3
CDR3aa: CASSLAASYEQYF

j_gene: TRBJ2-7
v_gene: TRBV19
CDR3aa: CASSIDSDNAFYEQYF

j_gene: TRBJ2-5
v_gene: TRBV5-8
CDR3aa: CASSLGVAGGGETQYF

j_gene: TRBJ2-5
v_gene: TRBV13
CDR3aa: CASSTGGSGAQETQYF

j_gene: TRBJ2-7
v_gene: TRBV18
CDR3aa: CASSPPGTGYEQYF

j_gene: TRBJ1-4
v_gene: TRBV7-6
CDR3aa: CASSLGSGLKEKLFF

j_gene: TRBJ1-1
v_gene: TRBV1
CDR3aa: CTSSPPNVSPAGTTEAFF

j_gene: TRBJ1-2
v_gene: TRBV15
CDR3aa: CATSRENNRLRGYTF